Listed below are T cell receptor beta chains from one sample, sequenced in a study of CD8+CD57+ T cells in acquired aplastic anemia. TCRdb ran MiXCR on the reads and lists one entry per CDR3 protein. In the table there are about 220,000 distinct CDR3 sequences, 34% of which are singletons. What was sequenced was sorted CD4+, CD8+, or CD8+CD57+ T cells (not recorded which) from PBMCs. The receptors here all came from a human donor in good health, serving as a control. The CDR3 runs from the conserved cysteine through the conserved F or W. D genes are given only for firm matches. Expanded clones are given a class, and other clones once, few, many or no size at all.

J gene: TRBJ2-7
CDR3 length: 15
V gene: TRBV4-1
D gene: -
clone size: -
CDR3 DNA: TGCGCCGGCAGCCAGGTGGCCAACGAAAACTACGAGCAGTACTTC
CDR3 protein: CAGSQVANENYEQYF

J gene: TRBJ2-2
CDR3 length: 12
V gene: TRBV12-5
D gene: -
clone size: -
CDR3 DNA: TGTGCTAGTGGTAATGGGGTCGGGGAGCTGTTTTTT
CDR3 protein: CASGNGVGELFF

J gene: TRBJ1-5
CDR3 length: 16
V gene: TRBV11-2
D gene: -
clone size: few
CDR3 DNA: TGTGCCAGCAGCTTAGGGACGGTCCGTAGCAATCAGCCCCAGCATTTT
CDR3 protein: CASSLGTVRSNQPQHF

J gene: TRBJ2-5
CDR3 length: 13
V gene: TRBV9
D gene: -
clone size: many
CDR3 DNA: TGTGCCAGCAGCGTCAAGACAGGAGAGACCCAGTACTTC
CDR3 protein: CASSVKTGETQYF

J gene: TRBJ1-1
CDR3 length: 13
V gene: TRBV2
D gene: TRBD1
clone size: many
CDR3 DNA: TGTGCCAGCAGTGAACAGGGGGACACTGAAGCTTTCTTT
CDR3 protein: CASSEQGDTEAFF

J gene: TRBJ1-1
CDR3 length: 17
V gene: TRBV3-1
D gene: -
clone size: -
CDR3 DNA: TGTGCCAGCAGCCAAGTGGGATGGGGTCGACAGAACACTGAAGCTTTCTTT
CDR3 protein: CASSQVGWGRQNTEAFF

J gene: TRBJ2-1
CDR3 length: 11
V gene: TRBV30
D gene: TRBD2
clone size: -
CDR3 DNA: TGTGCCTGGAGCCATATAGCGGGAAAGTTCTTC
CDR3 protein: CAWSHIAGKFF

J gene: TRBJ2-1
CDR3 length: 16
V gene: TRBV7-3
D gene: TRBD2
clone size: -
CDR3 DNA: TGTGCCAGCAGCTTAAAAGGGGGACTAGCGGCCAATGAGCAGTTCTTC
CDR3 protein: CASSLKGGLAANEQFF

J gene: TRBJ2-4
CDR3 length: 12
V gene: TRBV9
D gene: -
clone size: -
CDR3 DNA: TGTGCCAGCAGCAAGACAAAGGGGATTCAGTACTTC
CDR3 protein: CASSKTKGIQYF

J gene: TRBJ2-1
CDR3 length: 15
V gene: TRBV5-1
D gene: -
clone size: -
CDR3 DNA: TGCGCCAGCAGCTTGGAGTGGGGTACATACAATGAGCAGTTCTTC
CDR3 protein: CASSLEWGTYNEQFF

J gene: TRBJ2-1
CDR3 length: 15
V gene: TRBV4-2
D gene: TRBD2
clone size: -
CDR3 DNA: TGTGCCAGCAGCCCCACTAGCGGGCGGAACAATGAGCAGTTCTTC
CDR3 protein: CASSPTSGRNNEQFF

J gene: TRBJ2-7
CDR3 length: 13
V gene: TRBV6-4
D gene: TRBD1
clone size: -
CDR3 DNA: TGTGCCAGCAGAAGGGGGCGCCCCGGCGAGCAGTACTTC
CDR3 protein: CASRRGRPGEQYF

J gene: TRBJ2-3
CDR3 length: 16
V gene: TRBV25-1
D gene: TRBD2
clone size: many
CDR3 DNA: TGTGCCAGCAGTGAAACGGGGCGGGGGATGGCAGATACGCAGTATTTT
CDR3 protein: CASSETGRGMADTQYF

J gene: TRBJ1-1
CDR3 length: 15
V gene: TRBV14
D gene: TRBD1
clone size: -
CDR3 DNA: TGTGCCAGCAGCCAATCCGGGACAGGGGGAACTGAAGCTTTCTTT
CDR3 protein: CASSQSGTGGTEAFF

J gene: TRBJ2-7
CDR3 length: 15
V gene: TRBV6-1
D gene: -
clone size: few
CDR3 DNA: TGTGCCAGCACCAACAATCCGTACAGATCCTACGAGCAGTACTTC
CDR3 protein: CASTNNPYRSYEQYF

J gene: TRBJ2-3
CDR3 length: 16
V gene: TRBV9
D gene: TRBD1
clone size: -
CDR3 DNA: TGTGCCAGCAGCGGACCGGGACAGGGTGGCACAGATACGCAGTATTTT
CDR3 protein: CASSGPGQGGTDTQYF